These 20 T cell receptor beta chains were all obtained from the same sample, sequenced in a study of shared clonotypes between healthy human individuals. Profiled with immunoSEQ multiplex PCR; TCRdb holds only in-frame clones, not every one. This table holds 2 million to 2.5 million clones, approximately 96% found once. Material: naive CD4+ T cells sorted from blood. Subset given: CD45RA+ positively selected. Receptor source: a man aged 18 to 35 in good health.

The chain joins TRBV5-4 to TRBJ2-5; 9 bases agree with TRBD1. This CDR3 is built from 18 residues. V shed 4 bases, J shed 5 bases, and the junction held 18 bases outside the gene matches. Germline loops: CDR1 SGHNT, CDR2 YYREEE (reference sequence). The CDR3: CASSPKSGQGRGSETQYF. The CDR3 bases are TGTGCCAGCAGCCCGAAATCGGGACAGGGAAGGGGTAGTGAGACCCAGTACTTC.

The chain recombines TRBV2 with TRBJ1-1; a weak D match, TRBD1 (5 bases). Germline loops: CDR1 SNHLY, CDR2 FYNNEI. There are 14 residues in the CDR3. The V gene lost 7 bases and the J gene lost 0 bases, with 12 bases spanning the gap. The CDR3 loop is CASIRVVMNTEAFF. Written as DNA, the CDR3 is TGTGCCAGCATCAGGGTCGTGATGAACACTGAAGCTTTCTTT.

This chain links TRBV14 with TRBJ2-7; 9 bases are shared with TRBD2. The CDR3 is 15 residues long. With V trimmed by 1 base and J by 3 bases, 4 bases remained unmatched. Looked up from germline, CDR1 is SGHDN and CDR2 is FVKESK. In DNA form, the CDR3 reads TGTGCCAGCAGCCAAGTAGGTAGCGGGAGCTACGAGCAGTACTTC. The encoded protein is CASSQVGSGSYEQYF.

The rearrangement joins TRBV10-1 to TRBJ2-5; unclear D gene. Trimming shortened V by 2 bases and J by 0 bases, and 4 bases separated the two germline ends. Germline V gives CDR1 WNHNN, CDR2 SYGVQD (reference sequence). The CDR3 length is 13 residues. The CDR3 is CASSEANQETQYF. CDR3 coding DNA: TGCGCCAGCAGTGAGGCTAACCAAGAGACCCAGTACTTC.

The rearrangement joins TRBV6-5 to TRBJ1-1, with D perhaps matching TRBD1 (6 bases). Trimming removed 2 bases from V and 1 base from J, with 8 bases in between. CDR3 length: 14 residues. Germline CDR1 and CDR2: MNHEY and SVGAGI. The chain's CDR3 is CASSYDRRNTEAFF. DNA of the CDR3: TGTGCCAGCAGTTACGACAGGCGGAACACTGAAGCTTTCTTT.

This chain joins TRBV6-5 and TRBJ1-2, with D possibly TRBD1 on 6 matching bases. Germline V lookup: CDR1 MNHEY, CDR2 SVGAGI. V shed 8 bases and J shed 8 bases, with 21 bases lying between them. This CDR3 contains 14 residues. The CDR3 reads CASSIRGALIGYTF. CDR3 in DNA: TGTGCCAGCTCCATCCGGGGGGCGTTGATCGGCTACACCTTC.

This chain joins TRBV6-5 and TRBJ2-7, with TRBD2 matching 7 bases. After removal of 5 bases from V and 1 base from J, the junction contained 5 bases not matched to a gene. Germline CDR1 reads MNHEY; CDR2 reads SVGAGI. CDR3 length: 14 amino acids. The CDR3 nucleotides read TGTGCCAGCAGTCCCCCGGGAGGATCCTACGAGCAGTACTTC. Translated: CASSPPGGSYEQYF.

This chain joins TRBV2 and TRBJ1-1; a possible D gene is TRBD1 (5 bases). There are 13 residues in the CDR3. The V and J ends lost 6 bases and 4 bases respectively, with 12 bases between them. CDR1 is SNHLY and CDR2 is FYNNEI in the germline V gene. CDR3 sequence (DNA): TGTGCCAGCAGGGGGGACGGAATCACTGAAGCTTTCTTT. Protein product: CASRGDGITEAFF.

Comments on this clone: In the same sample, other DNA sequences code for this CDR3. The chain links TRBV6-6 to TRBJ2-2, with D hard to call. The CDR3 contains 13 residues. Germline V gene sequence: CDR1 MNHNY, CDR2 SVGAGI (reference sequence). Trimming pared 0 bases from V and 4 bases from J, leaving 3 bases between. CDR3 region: CASSYSSTGELFF. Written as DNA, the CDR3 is TGTGCCAGCAGTTACTCTTCCACCGGGGAGCTGTTTTTT.

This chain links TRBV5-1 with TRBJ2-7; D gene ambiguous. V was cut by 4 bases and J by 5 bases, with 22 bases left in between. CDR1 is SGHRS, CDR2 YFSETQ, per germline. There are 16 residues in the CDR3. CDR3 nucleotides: TGCGCCAGCAGCCCCGGACGGGCGCCCGCTTCAAACGAGCAGTACTTC. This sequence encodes CASSPGRAPASNEQYF.

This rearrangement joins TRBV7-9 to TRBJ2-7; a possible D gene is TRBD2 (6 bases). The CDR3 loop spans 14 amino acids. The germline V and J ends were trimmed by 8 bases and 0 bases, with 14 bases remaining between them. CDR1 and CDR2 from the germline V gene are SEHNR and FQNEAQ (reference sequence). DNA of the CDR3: TGTGCCAGCTCGGAGAAGGGACTCTCCTACGAGCAGTACTTC. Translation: CASSEKGLSYEQYF.

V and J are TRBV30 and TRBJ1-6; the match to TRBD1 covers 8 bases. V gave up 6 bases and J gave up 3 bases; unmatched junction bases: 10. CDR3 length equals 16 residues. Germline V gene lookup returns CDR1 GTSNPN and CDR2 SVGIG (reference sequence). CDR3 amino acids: CACQTGTGFYNSPLHF. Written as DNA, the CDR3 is TGTGCCTGTCAGACTGGGACAGGATTCTATAATTCACCCCTCCACTTT.

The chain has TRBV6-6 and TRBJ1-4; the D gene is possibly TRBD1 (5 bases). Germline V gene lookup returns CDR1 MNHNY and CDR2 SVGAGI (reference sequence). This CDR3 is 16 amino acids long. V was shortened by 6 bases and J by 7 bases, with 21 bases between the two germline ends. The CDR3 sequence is CASRTLSVGDGEKLFF. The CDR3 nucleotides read TGTGCCAGCAGAACCCTAAGCGTAGGGGATGGTGAAAAACTGTTTTTT.

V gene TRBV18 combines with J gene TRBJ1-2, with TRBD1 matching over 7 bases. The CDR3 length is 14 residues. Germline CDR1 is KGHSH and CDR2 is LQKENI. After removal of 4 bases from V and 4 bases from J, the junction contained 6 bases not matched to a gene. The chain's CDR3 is CASSLGDSFYGYTF. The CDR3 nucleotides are TGTGCCAGCTCACTAGGGGACAGCTTCTATGGCTACACCTTC.

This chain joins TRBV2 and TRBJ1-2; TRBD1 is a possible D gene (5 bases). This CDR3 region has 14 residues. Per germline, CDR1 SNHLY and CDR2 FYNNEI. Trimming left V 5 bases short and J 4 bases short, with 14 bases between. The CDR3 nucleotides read TGTGCCAGCAGTCCTCCGGGACGGAGCTATGGCTACACCTTC. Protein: CASSPPGRSYGYTF. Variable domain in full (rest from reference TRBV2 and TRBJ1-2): EPEVTQTPSHQVTQMGQEVILRCVPISNHLYFYWYRQILGQKVEFLVSFYNNEISEKSEIFDDQFSVERPDGSNFTLKIRSTKLEDSAMYFCASSPPGRSYGYTFGSGTRLTVV.

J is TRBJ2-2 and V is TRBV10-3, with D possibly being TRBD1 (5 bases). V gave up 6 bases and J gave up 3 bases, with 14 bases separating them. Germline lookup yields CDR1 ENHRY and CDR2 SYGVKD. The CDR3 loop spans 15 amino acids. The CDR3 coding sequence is TGTGCCATCAGCGCGCCAGGGCGGTACACCGGGGAGCTGTTTTTT. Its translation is CAISAPGRYTGELFF.

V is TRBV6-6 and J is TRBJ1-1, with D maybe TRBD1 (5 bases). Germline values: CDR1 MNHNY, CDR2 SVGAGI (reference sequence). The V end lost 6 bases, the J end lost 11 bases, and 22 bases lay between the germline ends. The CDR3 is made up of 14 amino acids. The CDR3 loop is CASSYRVEASGAFF. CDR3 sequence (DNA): TGTGCCAGCAGCTACCGTGTGGAGGCCTCAGGGGCTTTCTTT.

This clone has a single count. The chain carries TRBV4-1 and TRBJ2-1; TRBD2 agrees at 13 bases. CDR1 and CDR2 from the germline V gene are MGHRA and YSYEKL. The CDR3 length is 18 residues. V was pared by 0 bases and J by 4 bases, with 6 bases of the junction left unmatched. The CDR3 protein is CASSQDPLAGGLYNEQFF. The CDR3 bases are TGCGCCAGCAGCCAAGATCCACTAGCGGGAGGGCTATACAATGAGCAGTTCTTC.

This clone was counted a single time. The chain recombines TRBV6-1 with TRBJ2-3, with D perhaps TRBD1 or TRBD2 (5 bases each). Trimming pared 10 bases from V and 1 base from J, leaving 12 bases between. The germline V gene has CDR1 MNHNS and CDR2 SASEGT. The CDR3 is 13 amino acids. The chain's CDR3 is CATERGGTDTQYF. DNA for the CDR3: TGTGCCACCGAACGGGGCGGCACAGATACGCAGTATTTT.

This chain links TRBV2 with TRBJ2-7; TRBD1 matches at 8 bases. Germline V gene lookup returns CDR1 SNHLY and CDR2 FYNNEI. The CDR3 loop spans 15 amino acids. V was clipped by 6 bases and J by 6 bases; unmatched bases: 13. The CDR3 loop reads CASRGDRSGYGEQYF. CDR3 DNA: TGTGCCAGCAGGGGGGACAGGTCGGGCTACGGCGAGCAGTACTTC.